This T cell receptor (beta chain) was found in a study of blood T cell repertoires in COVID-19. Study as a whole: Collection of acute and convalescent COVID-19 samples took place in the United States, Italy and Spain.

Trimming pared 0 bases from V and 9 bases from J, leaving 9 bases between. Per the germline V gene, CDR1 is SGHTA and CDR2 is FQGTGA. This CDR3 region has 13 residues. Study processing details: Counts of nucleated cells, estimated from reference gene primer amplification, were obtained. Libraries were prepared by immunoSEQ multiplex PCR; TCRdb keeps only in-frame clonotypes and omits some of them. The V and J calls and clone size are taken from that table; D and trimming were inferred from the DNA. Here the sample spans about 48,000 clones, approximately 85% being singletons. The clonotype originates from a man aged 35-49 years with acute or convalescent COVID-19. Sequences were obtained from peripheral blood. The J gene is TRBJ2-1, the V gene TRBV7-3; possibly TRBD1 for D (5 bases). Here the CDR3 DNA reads TGTGCCAGCAGCTTAACGCAGGGCGGTGAGCAGTTCTTC. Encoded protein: CASSLTQGGEQFF.